Below, one T cell receptor beta chain is given with its context. In germline, CDR1 is MNHEY, CDR2 SVGAGI. The junction had 5 bases not matched to a gene; V was cut back by 6 bases and J by 1 base. The CDR3 runs to 14 residues. This sample was taken from a study of blood T cell repertoires in COVID-19. Participants' reported clinical history set cohort assignment. In the original processing: Nucleated cell number was recorded as an estimate derived from reference gene primer amplification. Using immunoSEQ multiplex PCR, the repertoire was profiled, and TCRdb retains in-frame clones only, with some absent. That table gives V, J and clone size, and the DNA gave D and trimming. The table lists more than 110,000 clones, roughly 84% of them singletons.

This sequence originates from a man between 40 and 49 years old with acute COVID-19. This chain uses TRBV6-5 with TRBJ2-5; 7 bases align to TRBD1. Sequenced sample: PBMCs or T cells enriched from blood (not recorded which). The CDR3 loop is CASSPDRSQETQYF. The CDR3 DNA reads as TGTGCCAGCAGCCCGGACAGGAGCCAAGAGACCCAGTACTTC.